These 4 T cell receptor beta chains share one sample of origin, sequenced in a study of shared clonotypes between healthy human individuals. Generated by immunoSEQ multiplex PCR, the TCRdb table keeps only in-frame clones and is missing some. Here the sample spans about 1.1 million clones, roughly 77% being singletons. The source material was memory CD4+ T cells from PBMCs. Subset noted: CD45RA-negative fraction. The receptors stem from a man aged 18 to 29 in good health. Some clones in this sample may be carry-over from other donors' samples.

The CDR3 loop is CSDTPSGIFNEQYF. Written as DNA, the CDR3 is TGCAGCGACACGCCTAGCGGGATCTTTAACGAGCAGTACTTC. The chain couples TRBV29-1 to TRBJ2-7; 9 bases fit TRBD2. Per germline, CDR1 SQVTM and CDR2 ANQGSEA. The CDR3 extends over 14 amino acids. The ends lost 7 bases at V and 5 bases at J; junction bases unmatched: 12.

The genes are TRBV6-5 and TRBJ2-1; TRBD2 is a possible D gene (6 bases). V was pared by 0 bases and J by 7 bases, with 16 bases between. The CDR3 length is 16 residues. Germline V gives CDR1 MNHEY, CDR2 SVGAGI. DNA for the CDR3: TGTGCCAGCAGTTACTCGCCGGGAGCGGGTTTGAATGAGCAGTTCTTC. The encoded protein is CASSYSPGAGLNEQFF.

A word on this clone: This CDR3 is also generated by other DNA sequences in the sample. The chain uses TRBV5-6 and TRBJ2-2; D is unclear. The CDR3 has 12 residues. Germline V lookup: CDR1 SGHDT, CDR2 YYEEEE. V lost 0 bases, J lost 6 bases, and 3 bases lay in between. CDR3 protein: CASSLGPGELFF. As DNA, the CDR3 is TGTGCCAGCAGCTTGGGACCCGGGGAGCTGTTTTTT.

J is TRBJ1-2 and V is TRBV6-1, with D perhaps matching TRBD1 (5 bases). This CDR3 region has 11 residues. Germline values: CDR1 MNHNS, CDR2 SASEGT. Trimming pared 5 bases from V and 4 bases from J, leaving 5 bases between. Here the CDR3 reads CASSQGYGYTF. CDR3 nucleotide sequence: TGTGCCAGCAGTCAGGGCTATGGCTACACCTTC.